What follows describes a single T cell receptor (beta chain). As yet, its antigen is unknown. The data derive from a study of cytomegalovirus exposure and HLA in healthy donors. Whole-study results and caveats: TCR beta chain V- and J-gene trimming was linked, in a later analysis, to a missense variant in DCLRE1C.

Germline CDR1 reads MGHRA; CDR2 reads YSYEKL. The CDR3 is 17 amino acids. J was trimmed by 2 bases and V by 3 bases; bases with no gene match: 13. 60 Vbeta and 13 Jbeta primers were used in PCR. This table comes from immunoSEQ multiplex PCR, and its TCRdb copy is limited to in-frame clones, with some not included. Altogether approximately 120,000 clones are present, approximately 81% being singletons, with the ten largest covering under 2.5%. V gene TRBV4-1 combines with J gene TRBJ2-7; 7 bases line up with TRBD2. Sequenced: PBMCs. The clonotype was recovered from a woman in her 30s in good health and CMV-seronegative. CDR3 nucleotide sequence: TGCGCCAGCAGCCAGGCCATCAACGGGAGGAGAACCTACGAGCAGTACTTC. It codes for CASSQAINGRRTYEQYF.